What follows describes a single TCR beta chain. What it binds is unknown. The record originates from a study of shared clonotypes between healthy human individuals. The authors distributed each subset's genomic DNA evenly over several immunoSEQ plates. How the authors handled the data: Filtering differed because ImmunoSEQ produced junction-only sequences that carried no quality scores. Generated by immunoSEQ multiplex PCR, the TCRdb table keeps only in-frame clones and is missing some. The V and J calls and clone size are taken from that table; D and trimming were inferred from the DNA. Of some 580,000 clones in the sample, approximately 97% are singletons; the top ten hold about 0.06%. General study points: Among donors, the sharing of clonotypes was expected to be influenced by sequencing depth. Relative to clonotypes present in all four donors, those not shared had lower generation probabilities.

V was clipped by 5 bases and J by 9 bases; unmatched bases: 19. Per the germline V gene, CDR1 is SGHAT and CDR2 is FQNNGV. This CDR3 has 16 residues. Input material: naive CD4+ T cells sorted from blood. Described subset: CD45RA+ positively selected. The chain is built from TRBV11-2 and TRBJ2-7; the match to TRBD1 covers 7 bases. The sequence came from a woman aged 30 to 39 in good health. As DNA, the CDR3 is TGTGCCAGCAGCGCAGAGAGTTGGGACAGTCCTTTAAGGCAGTACTTC. It specifies CASSAESWDSPLRQYF.